This T cell receptor beta chain was documented in a study of response to subunit inactivated influenza vaccine. General study results and limits: Each seasonal influenza vaccination recruits few new T cells, the authors suggested.

There are 14 residues in the CDR3. The V gene end was trimmed by 9 bases and the J gene end by 2 bases; junction bases not matched to a gene: 6. With respect to this clonotype: The antigen is undetermined.

TCRdb reprocessed the RT-PCR reads with MiXCR, giving one entry per CDR3 protein. This sample has under 800,000 distinct CDR3 sequences; about 15% occur once, and the top ten carry 6.5% to 8.5%. This receptor was obtained from a man aged 50-60 years who received an inactivated influenza vaccine. This material consisted of PBMCs from blood, taken less than 15 days before vaccination. The V and J genes are TRBV12-3 or TRBV12-4 and TRBJ1-1; TRBD1 matches 10 bases. The CDR3 region has the DNA TGTGCCAGTGGACCGACAGGGGGCAACACTGAAGCTTTCTTT. Its protein product is CASGPTGGNTEAFF.